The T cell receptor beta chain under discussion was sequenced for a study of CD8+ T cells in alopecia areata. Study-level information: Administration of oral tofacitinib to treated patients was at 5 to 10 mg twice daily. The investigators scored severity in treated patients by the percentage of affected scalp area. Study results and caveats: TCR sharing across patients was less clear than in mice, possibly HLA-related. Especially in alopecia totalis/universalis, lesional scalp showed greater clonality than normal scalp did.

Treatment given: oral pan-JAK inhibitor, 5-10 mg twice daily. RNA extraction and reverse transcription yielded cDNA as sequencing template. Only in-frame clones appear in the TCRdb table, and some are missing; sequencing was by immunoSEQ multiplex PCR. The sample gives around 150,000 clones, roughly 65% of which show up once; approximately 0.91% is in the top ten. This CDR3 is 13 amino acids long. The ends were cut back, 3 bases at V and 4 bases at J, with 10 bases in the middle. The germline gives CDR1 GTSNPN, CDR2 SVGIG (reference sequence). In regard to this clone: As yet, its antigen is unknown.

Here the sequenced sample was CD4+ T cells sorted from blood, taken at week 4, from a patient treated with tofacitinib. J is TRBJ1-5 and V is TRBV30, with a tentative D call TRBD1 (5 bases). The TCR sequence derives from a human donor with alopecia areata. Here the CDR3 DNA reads TGTGCCTGGAGCAGGGAGGGGAATCAGCCCCAGCATTTT. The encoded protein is CAWSREGNQPQHF.